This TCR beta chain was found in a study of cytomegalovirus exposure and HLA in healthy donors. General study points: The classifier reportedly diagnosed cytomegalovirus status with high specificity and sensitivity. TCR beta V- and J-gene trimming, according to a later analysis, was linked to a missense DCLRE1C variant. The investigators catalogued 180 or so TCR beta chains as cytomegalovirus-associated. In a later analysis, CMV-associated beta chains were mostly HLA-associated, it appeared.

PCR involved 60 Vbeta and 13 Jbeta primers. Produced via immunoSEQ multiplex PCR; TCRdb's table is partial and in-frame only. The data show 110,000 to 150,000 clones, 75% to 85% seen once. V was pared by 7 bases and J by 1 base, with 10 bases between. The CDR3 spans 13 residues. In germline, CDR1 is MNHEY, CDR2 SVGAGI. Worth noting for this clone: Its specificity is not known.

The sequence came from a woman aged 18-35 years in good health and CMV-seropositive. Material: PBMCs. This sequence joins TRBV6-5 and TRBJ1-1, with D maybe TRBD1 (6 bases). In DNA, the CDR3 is TGTGCCAGCACTGGACAGAGGAACACTGAAGCTTTCTTT. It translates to CASTGQRNTEAFF.